The rows below give T cell receptor beta chains drawn from one sample of a study of shared T cell receptors in the human thymus. Data came from immunoSEQ multiplex PCR; TCRdb stores just in-frame clones and leaves some out. Altogether almost 550,000 clones are present, around 82% being singletons, with the ten largest covering 0.01% to 0.015%. Separately, the same data were catalogued under a study of human thymus T cells.

Sequencing was carried out using thymocytes. The receptors stem from a boy younger than two with a congenital heart defect. Each CDR3 is given with its conserved first and last residue. D genes are given only for firm matches. Not all rows give a size; the values are once, few, many and, for expanded clones, a class.

d_call	clone_size	v_call	j_call	cdr3_length	cdr3_nt	cdr3_aa
TRBD1	-	TRBV9	TRBJ2-7	18	TGTGCCAGCAGCCCCAGGATCGGGGGACAGGGCCAGGACTGCGAGCAGTACTTC	CASSPRIGGQGQDCEQYF
TRBD2	-	TRBV28	TRBJ2-2	12	TGTGCCACCAGCGGGAGCACCGGGGAGCTGTTTTTT	CATSGSTGELFF
TRBD1	once	TRBV7-9	TRBJ2-5	14	TGTGCCAGTGCCCGGGACAGGTGTCAAGAGACCCAGTACTTC	CASARDRCQETQYF
TRBD1	-	TRBV29-1	TRBJ1-1	13	TGCAGCGGGGGACAGGGAGGCGACACTGAAGCTTTCTTT	CSGGQGGDTEAFF
-	-	TRBV13	TRBJ1-1	12	TGTGCCAGCAGCGCACAGGTCGACGGAGCTTTCTTT	CASSAQVDGAFF
TRBD1	-	TRBV7-8	TRBJ2-7	16	TGTGCCAGCAGCCCAGTACAGGGGCCAAGCTCCTACGAGCAGTACTTC	CASSPVQGPSSYEQYF
TRBD1	-	TRBV5-4	TRBJ2-7	15	TGTGCCAGCAGCCCTCTCCCGGGACAGGGATTCAAGCAGTACTTC	CASSPLPGQGFKQYF
TRBD2	-	TRBV27	TRBJ2-3	19	TGTGCCAGCAGTTTAGGGGGACTAGCGGGACTAGAGGGCACAGATACGCAGTATTTT	CASSLGGLAGLEGTDTQYF
-	-	TRBV4-3	TRBJ2-2	14	TGCGCCAGCAGCCAAGATGTGAGGACCGGGGAGCTGTTTTTT	CASSQDVRTGELFF
-	-	TRBV6-1	TRBJ1-1	12	TGTGCCAGCAGTGAGTCGACTGCAGAAGCTTTCTTT	CASSESTAEAFF
-	-	TRBV9	TRBJ2-7	14	TGTGCCAGCAAAAAGCGGCCGAGCTCCTACGAGCAGTACTTC	CASKKRPSSYEQYF
TRBD2	-	TRBV9	TRBJ2-7	18	TGTGCCAGCAGCCGGACTAGCGGCCGGCCTAATTTACCCTACGAGCAGTACTTC	CASSRTSGRPNLPYEQYF
-	-	TRBV2	TRBJ2-3	14	TGTGCCAGCAGTGAAAGGACTAGCACAGATACGCAGTATTTT	CASSERTSTDTQYF
TRBD1	-	TRBV10-1	TRBJ1-5	15	TGCGCCAGCAGTGCCCTGACAGGGGTGGTTCAGCCCCAGCATTTT	CASSALTGVVQPQHF
TRBD1	-	TRBV14	TRBJ1-4	17	TGTGCCAGCAGCCAATCCCCAGGGGGCGGGAACCATGAAAAACTGTTTTTT	CASSQSPGGGNHEKLFF
TRBD1	-	TRBV12-5	TRBJ1-5	17	TGTGCTAGTGGTTCCCGGAGGGGACAGCGGTCCAATCAGCCCCAGCATTTT	CASGSRRGQRSNQPQHF
-	-	TRBV30	TRBJ1-5	14	TGTGCCTGGAGTGTACGTCAGCGGGAGCAGCCCCAGCATTTT	CAWSVRQREQPQHF
-	-	TRBV4-3	TRBJ1-3	14	TGCGCCAGCAGCCTCGAAGGGGCAGTGAACACCATATATTTT	CASSLEGAVNTIYF
-	-	TRBV6-4	TRBJ2-3	13	TGTGCCAGCAGTCAAGGGACTGCACCGCAGGGGTATTTT	CASSQGTAPQGYF
TRBD1	-	TRBV29-1	TRBJ1-4	14	TGCAGCGGCCAGACAGGGACAACTAATGAAAAACTGTTTTTT	CSGQTGTTNEKLFF
-	-	TRBV5-1	TRBJ2-7	16	TGCGCCAGCAGCTTACAAGGACAGAAGAGCTCCTACGAGCAGTACTTC	CASSLQGQKSSYEQYF
TRBD1	-	TRBV5-1	TRBJ2-1	16	TGCGCCAGCAGCTTGCCCCCGGGACAGGGATACAATGAGCAGTTCTTC	CASSLPPGQGYNEQFF
-	-	TRBV7-2	TRBJ1-1	16	TGTGCCAGCAGCTCGGGGGGGAGGATATTGAACACTGAAGCTTTCTTT	CASSSGGRILNTEAFF
TRBD2	-	TRBV28	TRBJ2-6	17	TGTGCCAGCAGTTCCCGACTAGCGGGGGGTGGGGCCAACGTCCTGACTTTC	CASSSRLAGGGANVLTF
-	few	TRBV19	TRBJ2-1	14	TGTGCCAGTAGGGGCAGGGGCGCCTACAATGAGCAGTTCTTC	CASRGRGAYNEQFF